This T cell receptor beta chain was profiled in a study of PD-1 blockade in classical Hodgkin lymphoma. Across the whole study: Each patient was given nivolumab 3 mg/kg through a vein every 2 weeks. Study outcomes and limitations: TCR diversity rose significantly by C4D1 in CD4+ but not CD8+ cells. Before treatment, complete responders showed about the same diversity as newly diagnosed patients. Healthy donors reportedly exceeded newly diagnosed patients in baseline TCR diversity.

Using immunoSEQ multiplex PCR, the repertoire was profiled, and TCRdb retains in-frame clones only, with some absent. The sample records tens of thousands of clones, around nine tenths being singletons. The germline CDR1 and CDR2 sequences are SGDLS and YYNGEE. This CDR3 spans 15 amino acids. Trimming stripped 4 bases from V and 0 bases from J, with 13 bases between. Time point in this sample: cycle 4 day 1 (C4D1), after less than 7 weeks of nivolumab. Each and every patient relapsed after autologous stem cell transplantation, and patients got differing brentuximab vedotin exposure. For this clone: Its specificity is unknown.

The receptor was isolated from a human donor with classical Hodgkin lymphoma. The chain links TRBV9 to TRBJ1-1, with D uncertain. Sequences were derived from peripheral blood mononuclear cells (PBMCs), sampled before the fourth cycle of nivolumab. CDR3 bases: TGTGCCAGCAGCAAGCTAAACGGTTTGAACACTGAAGCTTTCTTT. This codes for CASSKLNGLNTEAFF.